This TCR beta chain was sequenced during a study of T cells in Graves' hyperthyroidism and ophthalmopathy (dated by TCRdb to between 2019 and 2020). Regarding the study in general: Peripheral blood was collected at initial diagnosis, before any treatment. After blood sampling, hyperthyroidism patients were treated with methimazole at a starting dose of 30 mg daily, and ophthalmopathy patients were treated with high-dose intravenous methylprednisolone. Prospective prediction of ophthalmopathy was tested in an independent validation cohort of fewer than 20 hyperthyroidism patients and some 17 patients who later progressed to ophthalmopathy. The 75 to 100 discovery patients were randomly split 7:3 into training and test sets. The paper describes TCR Vbeta CDR3 sequencing of 140 or so peripheral blood samples, made up of 43 ophthalmopathy patients, roughly 80 hyperthyroidism patients and approximately 17 progressor patients. To identify distinguishing TCR V-J signatures, a discovery cohort of around 100 patients was used, comprising approximately 40 with Graves' ophthalmopathy and about 59 with stable Graves' hyperthyroidism. The study also compared thyroid tissue and blood T-cell repertoires from about 6 Graves' hyperthyroidism patients.

From a lookup of the germline V gene, CDR1 and CDR2 are MNHNS and SASEGT. Trimmed from V: 6 bases; trimmed from J: 3 bases; junction bases lacking a gene match: 6. Its CDR3 holds 15 amino acids, cysteine through phenylalanine. Only the CDR3 DNA is retained, 45 bases long and in frame from the first base. Ophthalmopathy patients had moderately to severely active disease, Clinical Activity Score of at least 3, NOSPECS grade of at least 4, and duration under 3 months. Patients with uncontrolled infections, other autoimmune diseases, pregnancy or lactation were excluded. Clinical symptoms, serum thyroxine and TRAb, thyroid ultrasound, and orbital computed tomography formed the basis for the diagnoses. PBMCs were separated from roughly 10 ml of fresh peripheral blood using Ficoll-Paque density gradient centrifugation. Total RNA was extracted with Trizol reagent, and quality was checked on an Agilent 2100 Bioanalyzer.

Broad study findings and their caveats: In validation, the model predicted progression to ophthalmopathy with just under 71% sensitivity and about 72% specificity, a median of approximately 6.5 months before onset. No statistical method was used to set the sample size in advance, and investigators knew the group allocation. Most expanded thyroid clonotypes (frequency above 0.001) were also found in blood, which suggests that blood repertoires may mirror thyroid immune responses. A 13 V-J signature model separated ophthalmopathy from stable hyperthyroidism, with 87.88% sensitivity and roughly 84% specificity in cross-validation and 80%/75% in testing.

This clonotype was detected ten times or more. No cognate antigen has been identified for it. The record has no base qualities; no much larger clone is one base away. The TCR beta CDR3 regions were amplified from the RNA transcripts. For the first round of RT-PCR on the TCR CDR3, the HTBI primer set was used together with the Qiagen OneStep RT-PCR kit. A second multiplex PCR round built the libraries, followed by size selection and purification. Paired-end sequencing of the libraries was performed with 100 bp reads on an Illumina HiSeq2000. For the original study's pipeline: Raw data were processed with SOAPnuke, discarding reads with adapters, uncalled bases, mean Phred below 15, or no exact constant-primer or identifier match. High-quality paired reads were merged with COPE v1.2.5, and unique nucleotide sequences were defined as clonotypes. MiTCR v1.1 was used to align clonotypes to the IMGT TRBV, TRBD and TRBJ reference segments. Analysis was restricted to V-J combinations with a frequency above 0.0001, which covered 99.2% of repertoires. The TCS score was defined as F50 (clonal expansion) divided by E x V (chaos), with BLOSUM62-based TCRdist calculated between CDR3 peptides within each V-J. Welch's t-statistics and random forest reduced approximately 520 V-J features to roughly 13, which were used in a naive Bayes classifier (R e1071). TCRdb trimmed the raw reads at Q25, called clones with MiXCR and kept productive beta chains. Entries are consolidated by CDR3 protein sequence, retaining the most common genes and DNA. TCRdb's processing, not the study's, gives the V and J calls here. Across this sample there are about 610,000 distinct CDR3 sequences, with approximately 15% seen only once. Together, the top ten hold around 3.5% of the sample.

The clonotype was recovered from a woman aged 40 to 50 with Graves' ophthalmopathy. Source material: blood. The chain employs TRBV6-1 and TRBJ2-3; 10 of the junction bases match TRBD2. Here the CDR3 is given as CASRQREGRTDTQYF. The DNA reads as follows: TGTGCCAGCAGGCAGCGGGAGGGCAGGACAGATACGCAGTATTTT.